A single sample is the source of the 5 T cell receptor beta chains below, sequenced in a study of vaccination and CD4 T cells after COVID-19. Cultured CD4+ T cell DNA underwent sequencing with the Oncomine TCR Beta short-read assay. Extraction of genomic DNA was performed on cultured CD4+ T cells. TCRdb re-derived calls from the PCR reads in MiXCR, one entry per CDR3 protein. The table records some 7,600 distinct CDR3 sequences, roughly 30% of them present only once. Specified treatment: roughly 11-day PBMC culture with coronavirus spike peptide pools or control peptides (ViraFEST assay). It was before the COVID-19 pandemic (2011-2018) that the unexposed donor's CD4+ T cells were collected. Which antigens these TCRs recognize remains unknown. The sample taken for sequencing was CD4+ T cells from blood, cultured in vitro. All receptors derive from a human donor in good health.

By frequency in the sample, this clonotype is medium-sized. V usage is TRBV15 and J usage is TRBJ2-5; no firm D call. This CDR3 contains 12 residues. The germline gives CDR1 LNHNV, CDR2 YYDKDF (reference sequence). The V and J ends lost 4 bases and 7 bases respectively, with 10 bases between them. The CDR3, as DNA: TGTGCCACCAGCACACAGCAGTCGACCCAGTACTTC. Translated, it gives CATSTQQSTQYF.

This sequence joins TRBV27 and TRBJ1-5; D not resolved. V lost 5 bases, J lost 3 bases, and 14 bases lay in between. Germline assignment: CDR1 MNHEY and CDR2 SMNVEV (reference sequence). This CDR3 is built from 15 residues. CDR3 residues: CASSPLNFLNQPQHF. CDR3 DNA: TGTGCCAGCAGTCCCCTTAACTTCCTCAATCAGCCCCAGCATTTT.

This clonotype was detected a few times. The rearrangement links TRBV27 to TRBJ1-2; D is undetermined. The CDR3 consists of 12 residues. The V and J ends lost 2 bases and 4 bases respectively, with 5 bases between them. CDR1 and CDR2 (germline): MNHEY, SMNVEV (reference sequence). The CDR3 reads CASSLRGYGYTF. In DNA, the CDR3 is TGTGCCAGCAGTTTACGGGGCTATGGCTACACCTTC.

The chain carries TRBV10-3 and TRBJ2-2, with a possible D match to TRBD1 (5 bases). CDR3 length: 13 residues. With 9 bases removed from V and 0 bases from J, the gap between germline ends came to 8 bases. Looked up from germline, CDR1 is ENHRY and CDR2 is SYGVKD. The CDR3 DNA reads TGTGCCATAGGGGCGGCGAACACCGGGGAGCTGTTTTTT. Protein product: CAIGAANTGELFF.

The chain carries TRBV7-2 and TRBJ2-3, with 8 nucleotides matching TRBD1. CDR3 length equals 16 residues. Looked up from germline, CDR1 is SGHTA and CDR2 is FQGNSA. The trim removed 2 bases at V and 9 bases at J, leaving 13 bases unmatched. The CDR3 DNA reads TGTGCCAGCAGCTTAATCAATGCAGGCAGGACAGGGACGCAGTATTTT. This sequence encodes CASSLINAGRTGTQYF.